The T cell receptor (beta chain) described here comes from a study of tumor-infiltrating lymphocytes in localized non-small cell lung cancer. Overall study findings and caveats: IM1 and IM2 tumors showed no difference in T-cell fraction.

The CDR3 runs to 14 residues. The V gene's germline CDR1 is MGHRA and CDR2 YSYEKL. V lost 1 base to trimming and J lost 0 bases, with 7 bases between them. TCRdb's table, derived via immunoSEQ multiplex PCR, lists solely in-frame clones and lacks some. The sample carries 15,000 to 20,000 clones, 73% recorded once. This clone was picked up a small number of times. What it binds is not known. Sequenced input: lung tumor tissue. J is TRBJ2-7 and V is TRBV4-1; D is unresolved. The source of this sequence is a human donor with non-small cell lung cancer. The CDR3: CASSQGYSSYEQYF. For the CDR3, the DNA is TGCGCCAGCAGCCAAGGCTACTCCTCCTACGAGCAGTACTTC.